The clone carrying this TCR beta chain has a count of ten or more. Its specificity is unknown. These data are taken from a study of T cells in Graves' hyperthyroidism and ophthalmopathy. Thyroid ultrasound and orbital computed tomography, with clinical symptoms and serum thyroxine and TRAb, informed diagnoses. A roughly 10 ml volume of fresh peripheral blood provided the PBMCs. Trimming left V 3 bases short and J 7 bases short, with 4 bases between. In germline, CDR1 is SEHNR, CDR2 FQNEAQ (reference sequence). The CDR3 sequence is 10 residues long. Study-level points and caveats: Blood shared most expanded thyroid clonotypes above 0.001. The model made its ophthalmopathy prediction, and onset followed a median 6.5 months later.

There were TCR beta CDR3 regions amplified from RNA transcripts. First-round RT-PCR with HTBI primers amplified the TCR CDR3 region. A single record per CDR3 protein comes from TCRdb applying MiXCR to the multiplex PCR reads. The data contain around 350,000 distinct CDR3 sequences, 15% to 17% of them singletons. The sample taken for sequencing was blood. The sequence came from a woman between 18 and 30 years old with Graves' hyperthyroidism that later progressed to Graves' ophthalmopathy. The chain has TRBV7-9 and TRBJ2-7; no firm D call. The CDR3 DNA reads TGTGCCAGCAGCTTGGGGGAGCAGTACTTC. It is translated as CASSLGEQYF.